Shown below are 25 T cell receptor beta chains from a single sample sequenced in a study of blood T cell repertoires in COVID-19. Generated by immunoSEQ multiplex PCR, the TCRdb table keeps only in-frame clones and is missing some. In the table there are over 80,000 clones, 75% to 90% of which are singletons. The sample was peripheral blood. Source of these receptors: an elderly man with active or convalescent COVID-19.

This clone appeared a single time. CDR3 sequence: CASSLTFFSGANVLTF. CDR3 DNA: TGTGCCAGCAGCTTGACTTTTTTCTCTGGGGCCAACGTCCTGACTTTC. V gene TRBV5-4 combines with J gene TRBJ2-6; unclear D gene. The germline CDR1 and CDR2 sequences are SGHNT and YYREEE (reference sequence). The CDR3 has 16 residues. Trimming stripped 1 base from V and 0 bases from J, with 8 bases between.

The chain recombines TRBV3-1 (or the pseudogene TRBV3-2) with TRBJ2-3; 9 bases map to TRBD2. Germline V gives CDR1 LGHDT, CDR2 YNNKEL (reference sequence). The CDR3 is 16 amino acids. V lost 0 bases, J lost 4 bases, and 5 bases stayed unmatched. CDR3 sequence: CASSQEVAGVADTQYF. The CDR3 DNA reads TGTGCCAGCAGCCAAGAGGTAGCGGGAGTCGCAGATACGCAGTATTTT.

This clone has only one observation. DNA for the CDR3: TGTGCCAGTAGTTGGGGACTAGCGGGATATGAGCAGTTCTTC. This gives the protein CASSWGLAGYEQFF. The chain joins TRBV19 to TRBJ2-1, with 13 bases identical to TRBD2. CDR1 and CDR2 from the germline V gene are LNHDA and SQIVND (reference sequence). The CDR3 covers 14 residues. V trimming: 5 bases; J trimming: 8 bases; junction bases outside the gene matches: 3.

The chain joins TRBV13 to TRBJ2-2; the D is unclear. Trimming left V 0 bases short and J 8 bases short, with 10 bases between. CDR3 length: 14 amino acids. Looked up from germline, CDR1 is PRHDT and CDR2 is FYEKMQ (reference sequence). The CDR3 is CASSLGRLVGELFF. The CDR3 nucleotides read TGTGCCAGCAGCTTAGGTCGCTTAGTTGGGGAGCTGTTTTTT.

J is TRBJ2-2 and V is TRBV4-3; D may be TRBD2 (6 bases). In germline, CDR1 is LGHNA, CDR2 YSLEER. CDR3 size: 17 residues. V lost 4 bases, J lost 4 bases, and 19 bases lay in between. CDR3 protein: CASSRLMGGVGTGELFF. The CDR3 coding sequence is TGCGCCAGCAGCCGCCTGATGGGGGGAGTCGGCACCGGGGAGCTGTTTTTT.

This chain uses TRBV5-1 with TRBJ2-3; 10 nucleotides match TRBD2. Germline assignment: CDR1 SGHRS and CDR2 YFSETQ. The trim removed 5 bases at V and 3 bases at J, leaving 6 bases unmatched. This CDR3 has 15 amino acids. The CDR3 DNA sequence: TGCGCCAGCAGAGCTAGCGGGAGTAGGACAGATACGCAGTATTTT. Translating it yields CASRASGSRTDTQYF.

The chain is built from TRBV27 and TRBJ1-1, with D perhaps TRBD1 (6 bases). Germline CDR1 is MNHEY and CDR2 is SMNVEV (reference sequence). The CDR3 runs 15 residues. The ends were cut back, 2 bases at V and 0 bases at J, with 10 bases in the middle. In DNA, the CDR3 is TGTGCCAGCAGTTTAGTGACAGGAGTGAACACTGAAGCTTTCTTT. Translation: CASSLVTGVNTEAFF.

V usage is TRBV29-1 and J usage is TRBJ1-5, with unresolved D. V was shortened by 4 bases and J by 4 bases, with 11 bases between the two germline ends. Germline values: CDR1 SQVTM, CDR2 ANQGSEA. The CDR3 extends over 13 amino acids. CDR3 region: CSVGENRNQPQHF. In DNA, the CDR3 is TGCAGCGTTGGGGAGAATCGGAATCAGCCCCAGCATTTT.

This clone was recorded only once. DNA for the CDR3: TGTGCCATCAGTGAGTCCCGGGACAGACTCTCCTACAATGAGCAGTTCTTC. Its protein is CAISESRDRLSYNEQFF. V usage is TRBV10-3 and J usage is TRBJ2-1; 7 bases fit TRBD1. The CDR3 totals 17 residues. Germline lookup yields CDR1 ENHRY and CDR2 SYGVKD. V was pared by 0 bases and J by 0 bases, with 5 bases of the junction left unmatched.

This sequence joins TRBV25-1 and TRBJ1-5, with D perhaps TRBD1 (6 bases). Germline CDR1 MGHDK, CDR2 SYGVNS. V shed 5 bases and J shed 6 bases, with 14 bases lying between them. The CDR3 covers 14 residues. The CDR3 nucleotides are TGTGCCAGCAGTCAACAGGGATCTAGTCAGCCCCAGCATTTT. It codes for CASSQQGSSQPQHF.

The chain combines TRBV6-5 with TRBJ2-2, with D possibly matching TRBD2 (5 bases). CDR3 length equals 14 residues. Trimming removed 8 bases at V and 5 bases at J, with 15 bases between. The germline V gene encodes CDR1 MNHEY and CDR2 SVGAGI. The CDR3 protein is CASLGWEFTGELFF. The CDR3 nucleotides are TGTGCCAGCTTGGGGTGGGAGTTTACCGGGGAGCTGTTTTTT.

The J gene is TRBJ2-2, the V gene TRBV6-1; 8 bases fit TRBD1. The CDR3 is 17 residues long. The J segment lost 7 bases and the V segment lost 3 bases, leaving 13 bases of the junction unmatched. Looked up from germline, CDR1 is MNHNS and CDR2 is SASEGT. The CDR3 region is CASSEFGQGAPNGELFF. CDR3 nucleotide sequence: TGTGCCAGCAGTGAGTTTGGGCAGGGGGCGCCTAACGGGGAGCTGTTTTTT.

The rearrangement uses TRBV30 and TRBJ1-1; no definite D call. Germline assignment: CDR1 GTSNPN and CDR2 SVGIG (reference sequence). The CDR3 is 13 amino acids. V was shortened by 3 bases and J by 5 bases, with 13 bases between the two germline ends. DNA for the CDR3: TGTGCCTGGAGCCTAAAGGCGGGGACTGAAGCTTTCTTT. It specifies CAWSLKAGTEAFF.

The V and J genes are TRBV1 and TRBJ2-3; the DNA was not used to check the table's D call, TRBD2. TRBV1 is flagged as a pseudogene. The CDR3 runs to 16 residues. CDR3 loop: CTSSQTSGNAIDTQYF. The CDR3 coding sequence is TGCACCAGCAGCCAGACTAGCGGGAACGCCATAGATACGCAGTATTTT.

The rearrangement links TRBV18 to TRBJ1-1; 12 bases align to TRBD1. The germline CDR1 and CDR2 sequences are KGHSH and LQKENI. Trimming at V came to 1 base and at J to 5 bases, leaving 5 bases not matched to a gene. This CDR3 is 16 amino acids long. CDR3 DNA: TGTGCCAGCTCACCACGGGGGACAGGGGGCTTGACTGAAGCTTTCTTT. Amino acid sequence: CASSPRGTGGLTEAFF.

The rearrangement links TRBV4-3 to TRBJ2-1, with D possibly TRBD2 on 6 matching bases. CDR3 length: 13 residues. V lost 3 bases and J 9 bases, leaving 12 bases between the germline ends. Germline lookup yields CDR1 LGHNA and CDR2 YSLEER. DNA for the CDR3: TGCGCCAGCAGCCAGAGACTAGGAGGTGAGCAGTTCTTC. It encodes CASSQRLGGEQFF.

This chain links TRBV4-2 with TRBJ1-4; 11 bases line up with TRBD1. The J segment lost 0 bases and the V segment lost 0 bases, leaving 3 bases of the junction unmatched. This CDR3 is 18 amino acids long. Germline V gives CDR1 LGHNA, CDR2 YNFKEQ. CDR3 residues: CASSQDGTGGSTNEKLFF. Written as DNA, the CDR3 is TGTGCCAGCAGCCAAGATGGGACAGGGGGATCAACTAATGAAAAACTGTTTTTT.

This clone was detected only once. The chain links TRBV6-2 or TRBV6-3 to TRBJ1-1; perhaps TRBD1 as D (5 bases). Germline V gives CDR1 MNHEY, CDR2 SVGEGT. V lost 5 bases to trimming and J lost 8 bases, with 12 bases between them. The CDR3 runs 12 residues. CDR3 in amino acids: CASSRDGGEAFF. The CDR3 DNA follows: TGTGCCAGCAGTAGGGACGGGGGGGAAGCTTTCTTT.

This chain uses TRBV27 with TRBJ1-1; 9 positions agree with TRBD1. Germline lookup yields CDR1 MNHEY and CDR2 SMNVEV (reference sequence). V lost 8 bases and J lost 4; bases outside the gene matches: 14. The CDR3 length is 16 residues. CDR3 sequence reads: CASSVNGGQGGTEAFF. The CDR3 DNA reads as TGTGCCAGCTCGGTAAACGGGGGACAGGGAGGCACTGAAGCTTTCTTT.

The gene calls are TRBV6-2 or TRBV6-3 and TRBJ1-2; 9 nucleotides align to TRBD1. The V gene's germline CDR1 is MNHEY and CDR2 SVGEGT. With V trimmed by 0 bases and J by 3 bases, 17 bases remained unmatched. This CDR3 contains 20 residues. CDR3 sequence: CASSYSLRRGTGSDHYGYTF. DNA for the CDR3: TGTGCCAGCAGTTACTCCCTCCGGCGTGGGACAGGGAGCGATCACTATGGCTACACCTTC.

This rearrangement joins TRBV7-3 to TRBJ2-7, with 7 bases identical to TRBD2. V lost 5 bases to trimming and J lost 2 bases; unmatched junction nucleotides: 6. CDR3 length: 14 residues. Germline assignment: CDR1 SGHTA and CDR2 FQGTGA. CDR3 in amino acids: CASSTGGSAYEQYF. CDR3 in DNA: TGTGCCAGCAGCACCGGGGGGAGCGCCTACGAGCAGTACTTC.

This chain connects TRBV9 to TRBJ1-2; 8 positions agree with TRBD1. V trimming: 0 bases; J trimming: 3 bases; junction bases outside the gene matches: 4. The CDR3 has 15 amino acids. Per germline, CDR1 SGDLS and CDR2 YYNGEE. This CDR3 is CASSVAPTGDYGYTF. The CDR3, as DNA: TGTGCCAGCAGCGTAGCCCCGACAGGGGACTATGGCTACACCTTC.

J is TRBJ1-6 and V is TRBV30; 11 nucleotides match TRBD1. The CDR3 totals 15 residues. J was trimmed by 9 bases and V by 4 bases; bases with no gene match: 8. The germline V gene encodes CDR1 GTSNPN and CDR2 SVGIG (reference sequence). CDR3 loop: CAWNSAGTGGSPLHF. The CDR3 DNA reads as TGTGCCTGGAACTCTGCCGGGACAGGGGGTTCACCCCTCCACTTT.

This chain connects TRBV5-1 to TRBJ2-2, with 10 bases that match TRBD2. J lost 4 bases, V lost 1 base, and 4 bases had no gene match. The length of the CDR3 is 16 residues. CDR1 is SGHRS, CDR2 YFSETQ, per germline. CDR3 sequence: CASSLLGLAATGELFF. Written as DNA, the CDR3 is TGCGCCAGCAGCTTGCTTGGACTAGCGGCCACCGGGGAGCTGTTTTTT. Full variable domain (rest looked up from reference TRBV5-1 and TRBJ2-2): KAGVTQTPRYLIKTRGQQVTLSCSPISGHRSVSWYQQTPGQGLQFLFEYFSETQRNKGNFPGRFSGRQFSNSRSEMNVSTLELGDSALYLCASSLLGLAATGELFFGEGSRLTVL.

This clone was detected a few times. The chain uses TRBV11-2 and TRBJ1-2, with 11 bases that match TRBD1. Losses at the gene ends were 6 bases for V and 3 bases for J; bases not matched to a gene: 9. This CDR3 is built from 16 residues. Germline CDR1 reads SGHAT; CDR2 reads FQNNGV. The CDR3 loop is CASRPGQGALDYGYTF. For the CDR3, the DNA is TGTGCCAGCAGACCTGGACAGGGGGCGCTGGACTATGGCTACACCTTC.